Following are 28 T cell receptor beta chains from one sample sequenced in a study of brain T cells in children with intractable seizures. Clones were sequenced by immunoSEQ multiplex PCR, and TCRdb holds only the in-frame ones, with some missing. The table includes roughly 80,000 clones, approximately 94% detected once. Sequencing was performed on peripheral blood, taken at surgery. Receptors were obtained from a boy under two years old with tuberous sclerosis and intractable seizures.

CDR3 sequence reads: CACLESSGIIGELFF. The DNA of the CDR3 is TGTGCCTGCCTGGAGTCTAGCGGGATTATCGGGGAGCTGTTTTTT. The J gene is TRBJ2-2, the V gene TRBV30; 9 bases fit TRBD2. V was clipped by 6 bases and J by 7 bases; unmatched bases: 12. The germline V gene encodes CDR1 GTSNPN and CDR2 SVGIG (reference sequence). The CDR3 contains 15 residues.

This chain connects TRBV15 to TRBJ2-5, with D uncertain. This CDR3 has 12 residues. Germline lookup yields CDR1 LNHNV and CDR2 YYDKDF (reference sequence). Trimming cost V 0 bases and J 5 bases, with 4 bases left between them. CDR3 nucleotide sequence: TGTGCCACCAGCAGAGATGTGGAGACCCAGTACTTC. This gives the protein CATSRDVETQYF.

In DNA form, the CDR3 reads TGTGCCAGCAGCTTGGCAGGGGCCAAAAACATTCAGTACTTC. It is translated as CASSLAGAKNIQYF. The rearrangement uses TRBV5-4 and TRBJ2-4, with a tentative D call TRBD1 (5 bases). From germline, CDR1 is SGHNT and CDR2 YYREEE (reference sequence). CDR3 length: 14 residues. V was pared by 0 bases and J by 1 base, with 5 bases between.

The chain combines TRBV5-4 with TRBJ2-7; 7 bases line up with TRBD1. The CDR3 extends over 13 amino acids. The junction had 3 bases not matched to a gene; V was cut back by 3 bases and J by 3 bases. Looked up from germline, CDR1 is SGHNT and CDR2 is YYREEE (reference sequence). As DNA, the CDR3 is TGTGCCAGCAGCTCCCGGGACAGCTACGAGCAGTACTTC. Amino acids: CASSSRDSYEQYF.

The CDR3 DNA reads TGTGCCTGGAATCCGGGACATACTGGAAACACCATATATTTT. Amino acid sequence: CAWNPGHTGNTIYF. V and J are TRBV30 and TRBJ1-3; TRBD1 might be the D (6 bases). The V end was cut by 4 bases, the J end by 2 bases, with 12 bases between. This CDR3 is built from 14 residues. CDR1 is GTSNPN, CDR2 SVGIG, per germline (reference sequence).

This chain's CDR3 is CATSDQNTGELFF. The CDR3 DNA follows: TGTGCCACCAGTGATCAGAACACCGGGGAGCTGTTTTTT. This chain uses TRBV24-1 with TRBJ2-2; D not certain. Germline V gene data show CDR1 as KGHDR and CDR2 as SFDVKD. The CDR3 consists of 13 residues. Trimming removed 3 bases from V and 1 base from J, with 2 bases in between.

The DNA for the CDR3 is TGTGCCAGCAGCCCCCGACTAGCGGGAGATACCGGGGAGCTGTTTTTT. This gives the protein CASSPRLAGDTGELFF. The V and J genes are TRBV28 and TRBJ2-2, with 12 bases identical to TRBD2. The CDR3 has 16 residues. The germline V gene encodes CDR1 MDHEN and CDR2 SYDVKM. J lost 5 bases, V lost 6 bases, and 7 bases had no gene match.

V is TRBV4-1 and J is TRBJ1-1; a possible D gene is TRBD1 (6 bases). The CDR3 extends over 14 amino acids. V was pared by 2 bases and J by 5 bases, with 12 bases between. Germline V gene sequence: CDR1 MGHRA, CDR2 YSYEKL. CDR3 nucleotide sequence: TGCGCCAGCAGCCAACACAGGGAAGAGACTGAAGCTTTCTTT. As protein: CASSQHREETEAFF.

The chain couples TRBV30 to TRBJ2-3, with 10 bases that match TRBD2. Germline V lookup: CDR1 GTSNPN, CDR2 SVGIG (reference sequence). This CDR3 spans 15 amino acids. V was pared by 2 bases and J by 0 bases, with 2 bases of the junction left unmatched. The CDR3 sequence: CAWSLAGVSTDTQYF. The CDR3, as DNA: TGTGCCTGGAGTCTAGCGGGAGTTAGCACAGATACGCAGTATTTT.

The rearrangement uses TRBV19 and TRBJ2-7; 10 positions match TRBD1. CDR3 length: 16 amino acids. Germline V CDR1 and CDR2: LNHDA, SQIVND (reference sequence). Trimming cost V 1 base and J 2 bases; bases outside gene matches: 5. Written as DNA, the CDR3 is TGTGCCAGTAGTATAGTCCCTGGACAGGGGGCCTACGAGCAGTACTTC. It codes for CASSIVPGQGAYEQYF.

The genes are TRBV5-6 and TRBJ1-2; 7 bases match TRBD1. In germline, CDR1 is SGHDT, CDR2 YYEEEE. Trimming took 4 bases from V and 0 from J; bases not matched to a gene: 9. This CDR3 has 16 residues. CDR3 in DNA: TGTGCCAGCAGCGCAGGAACAGGGGCCGCTAACTATGGCTACACCTTC. Translating gives CASSAGTGAANYGYTF.

The chain has TRBV30 and TRBJ2-7; the D is unclear. The CDR3 contains 12 residues. Germline V gene sequence: CDR1 GTSNPN, CDR2 SVGIG (reference sequence). V was trimmed by 5 bases and J by 2 bases, leaving 10 bases between them. CDR3 sequence: CAWDLGPYEQYF. DNA for the CDR3: TGTGCCTGGGACCTGGGCCCCTACGAGCAGTACTTC.

Here the CDR3 DNA reads TGTGCCAGCAGCTTAGGGTTTGATGAGCAGTTCTTC. Its translation is CASSLGFDEQFF. This chain connects TRBV7-2 to TRBJ2-1; D is unclear. This CDR3 is 12 amino acids long. Trimming stripped 1 base from V and 8 bases from J, with 6 bases between. Per the germline V gene, CDR1 is SGHTA and CDR2 is FQGNSA.

V gene TRBV5-1 combines with J gene TRBJ2-3, with D possibly being TRBD1 (5 bases). CDR3 length equals 13 residues. V was shortened by 2 bases and J by 7 bases, with 11 bases between the two germline ends. Looked up from germline, CDR1 is SGHRS and CDR2 is YFSETQ. CDR3 DNA sequence: TGCGCCAGCAGCTTAACCAGGGAATATACGCAGTATTTT. This gives the protein CASSLTREYTQYF.

CDR3 sequence reads: CASSQIDRVNSPLHF. CDR3 in DNA: TGCGCCAGCAGCCAAATTGACAGGGTCAATTCACCCCTCCACTTT. This chain uses TRBV4-1 with TRBJ1-6, with 7 bases fitting TRBD1. The CDR3 loop spans 15 amino acids. J was trimmed by 7 bases and V by 2 bases; bases with no gene match: 5. Per germline, CDR1 MGHRA and CDR2 YSYEKL.

The chain joins TRBV11-2 to TRBJ2-5, with 7 bases aligning to TRBD2. The CDR3 covers 14 residues. Losses at the gene ends were 5 bases for V and 5 bases for J; bases not matched to a gene: 8. Germline loops: CDR1 SGHAT, CDR2 FQNNGV. CDR3 nucleotides: TGTGCCAGCAGCATCTGGGGGGGAAGGGAGACCCAGTACTTC. This sequence encodes CASSIWGGRETQYF.

This rearrangement joins TRBV6-6 to TRBJ2-3; D unclear. Germline CDR1 and CDR2: MNHNY and SVGAGI (reference sequence). CDR3 length: 15 amino acids. V was cut by 7 bases and J by 1 base, with 15 bases left in between. As DNA, the CDR3 is TGTGCCAGCAACCCCGGTAGGAGCCGCACAGATACGCAGTATTTT. Protein product: CASNPGRSRTDTQYF.

The J gene is TRBJ2-1, the V gene TRBV11-3, with D perhaps TRBD1 or TRBD2 (5 bases each). Germline V gene lookup returns CDR1 SGHNT and CDR2 YENEEA. Trimming pared 5 bases from V and 5 bases from J, leaving 16 bases between. The CDR3 extends over 15 amino acids. The CDR3 region is CASSPLGTSNNEQFF. In nucleotides, the CDR3 is TGTGCCAGCAGCCCCTTGGGGACCTCGAACAATGAGCAGTTCTTC.

This chain joins TRBV3-1 (or the pseudogene TRBV3-2) and TRBJ2-2, with D unresolved. In germline, CDR1 is LGHDT, CDR2 YNNKEL (reference sequence). CDR3 size: 17 residues. Trimming took off 1 base at V and 1 base at J, with 13 bases between the two ends. The CDR3 nucleotides read TGTGCCAGCAGCCAAGGGGTTCTGTGGCAGAACACCGGGGAGCTGTTTTTT. Translating it yields CASSQGVLWQNTGELFF.

This clone was detected a few times. This chain uses TRBV14 with TRBJ2-7, with 8 bases lining up with TRBD2. J gave up 5 bases and V 4 bases, and 13 bases lay outside the gene matches. The CDR3 is 16 amino acids. Germline lookup yields CDR1 SGHDN and CDR2 FVKESK. CDR3 DNA: TGTGCCAGCAGCCCATTGGCCGGGGGGGAGAACCACGAGCAGTACTTC. It yields the protein CASSPLAGGENHEQYF.

The rearrangement links TRBV7-3 to TRBJ1-1; 7 bases fit TRBD1. This CDR3 region has 14 residues. CDR1 and CDR2 (germline): SGHTA, FQGTGA. After removal of 5 bases from V and 1 base from J, the junction contained 4 bases not matched to a gene. CDR3 in DNA: TGTGCCAGCAGCCCGACAGGGCGGAACACTGAAGCTTTCTTT. This gives the protein CASSPTGRNTEAFF.

This chain joins TRBV7-2 and TRBJ1-5; D is uncertain. This CDR3 is 14 amino acids long. CDR1 is SGHTA, CDR2 FQGNSA, per germline. V was shortened by 6 bases and J by 0 bases, with 9 bases between the two germline ends. Here the CDR3 DNA reads TGTGCCAGCAGGGAAAGTCATAGCAATCAGCCCCAGCATTTT. This encodes CASRESHSNQPQHF.

This clone was seen a few times. The rearrangement links TRBV19 to TRBJ1-3, with TRBD1 as a possible D gene (6 bases). Looked up from germline, CDR1 is LNHDA and CDR2 is SQIVND (reference sequence). V was trimmed by 6 bases and J by 7 bases, leaving 19 bases between them. The CDR3 totals 15 residues. CDR3 nucleotides: TGTGCCAGTAGCCCGGGGGGCAGTGGGCTTAACACCATATATTTT. As protein: CASSPGGSGLNTIYF. Based on the CDR3 plus reference TRBV19 and TRBJ1-3, the full variable domain is DGGITQSPKYLFRKEGQNVTLSCEQNLNHDAMYWYRQDPGQGLRLIYYSQIVNDFQKGDIAEGYSVSREKKESFPLTVTSAQKNPTAFYLCASSPGGSGLNTIYFGEGSWLTVV.

The chain links TRBV5-8 to TRBJ1-5; TRBD1 might be the D (6 bases). Germline-derived CDR1 and CDR2 are SGHTS and YDEGEE. The CDR3 is 14 amino acids. Trimming stripped 3 bases from V and 3 bases from J, with 10 bases between. The DNA for the CDR3 is TGTGCCAGCAGCTCAGACAGGTTCAATCAGCCCCAGCATTTT. It yields the protein CASSSDRFNQPQHF.

J is TRBJ2-5 and V is TRBV21-1; TRBD1 is the table's D call and was not checked against the DNA. TRBV21-1 is a pseudogene. This CDR3 spans 15 amino acids. CDR3 amino acids: CASSDRDRGQETQYF. CDR3 DNA sequence: TGTGCCAGCAGCGACCGGGACAGGGGGCAAGAGACCCAGTACTTC.

CDR3 sequence: CASSRTGGRETQYF. The CDR3 region has the DNA TGTGCCAGCAGTAGGACAGGGGGCAGAGAGACCCAGTACTTC. The rearrangement uses TRBV7-3 and TRBJ2-5; 11 bases map to TRBD1. The trim removed 6 bases at V and 4 bases at J, leaving 4 bases unmatched. This CDR3 comprises 14 residues. Germline V gene sequence: CDR1 SGHTA, CDR2 FQGTGA.

The genes are TRBV19 and TRBJ1-1; tentatively, D is TRBD1 (6 bases). Between the trimmed V and J ends, which lost 8 bases and 4 bases, there was a span of 14 bases. Germline CDR1 LNHDA, CDR2 SQIVND (reference sequence). This CDR3 contains 13 residues. The CDR3 DNA sequence: TGTGCCAGTCAACAGGGTCGGGGCACTGAAGCTTTCTTT. Encoded protein: CASQQGRGTEAFF. The full variable domain, its missing parts supplied by reference TRBV19 and TRBJ1-1, is DGGITQSPKYLFRKEGQNVTLSCEQNLNHDAMYWYRQDPGQGLRLIYYSQIVNDFQKGDIAEGYSVSREKKESFPLTVTSAQKNPTAFYLCASQQGRGTEAFFGQGTRLTVV.

This chain joins TRBV19 and TRBJ1-2; D not resolved. V dropped 5 bases and J dropped 5 bases, with 18 bases sitting between them. Germline values: CDR1 LNHDA, CDR2 SQIVND (reference sequence). The CDR3 runs to 15 residues. CDR3 in DNA: TGTGCCAGTAGTGGAGTTCTCGCCTTGTCTTATGGCTACACCTTC. Its protein is CASSGVLALSYGYTF.